These 24 T cell receptor beta chains were all obtained from the same sample, sequenced in a study of T cell repertoires in ileal Crohn's disease. Indicated time point: neoterminal ileum biopsy at postoperative endoscopy, about 6 months after surgery. Measured with immunoSEQ multiplex PCR; TCRdb has only the in-frame clones, and not every one. The profile shows nearly 11,000 clones, about four fifths of them singletons. Sequencing input: ileal tissue. Source of these receptors: an adult with Crohn's disease.

This clone has more than one count but fewer than ten. This chain joins TRBV11-3 and TRBJ2-7, with 10 nucleotides matching TRBD1. The CDR3 runs 15 residues. CDR1 and CDR2 from the germline V gene are SGHNT and YENEEA. J lost 2 bases, V lost 5 bases, and 6 bases had no gene match. The chain's CDR3 is CASSPSGTGAYEQYF. The CDR3 DNA is TGTGCCAGCAGCCCCTCCGGGACAGGGGCCTACGAGCAGTACTTC. The full variable domain, with the rest looked up from reference TRBV11-3 and TRBJ2-7, is EAGVVQSPRYKIIEKKQPVAFWCNPISGHNTLYWYLQNLGQGPELLIRYENEEAVDDSQLPKDRFSAERLKGVDSTLKIQPAELGDSAVYLCASSPSGTGAYEQYFGPGTRLTVT.

The rearrangement links TRBV30 to TRBJ1-2; D gene unclear. The V gene's germline CDR1 is GTSNPN and CDR2 SVGIG (reference sequence). This CDR3 is 11 amino acids long. With 3 bases removed from V and 6 bases from J, the gap between germline ends came to 8 bases. The CDR3 is CAWSLADGYTF. The CDR3 DNA sequence: TGTGCCTGGAGCCTGGCTGATGGCTACACCTTC.

The V and J genes are TRBV6-1 and TRBJ1-1, with TRBD1 as a possible D gene (5 bases). This CDR3 is 12 amino acids long. Germline loops: CDR1 MNHNS, CDR2 SASEGT. The ends were cut back, 8 bases at V and 8 bases at J, with 15 bases in the middle. The DNA for the CDR3 is TGTGCCAGCTCTCAGGGCTTCTACGAAGCTTTCTTT. As protein: CASSQGFYEAFF.

The chain recombines TRBV6-1 with TRBJ2-4; D is possibly TRBD2 (6 bases). CDR1 is MNHNS and CDR2 is SASEGT in the germline V gene. Trimming stripped 4 bases from V and 8 bases from J, with 15 bases between. The CDR3 covers 14 residues. The CDR3 nucleotides read TGTGCCAGCAGTGGTGGGGGGAATAGGGACATTCAGTACTTC. Its protein product is CASSGGGNRDIQYF.

The rearrangement joins TRBV4-1 to TRBJ2-5; TRBD2 matches at 7 bases. The CDR3 contains 15 residues. The V segment lost 5 bases and the J segment 2 bases; nucleotides outside the gene matches: 8. CDR1 is MGHRA and CDR2 is YSYEKL in the germline V gene. CDR3 sequence: CASSFPAGSQETQYF. CDR3 DNA: TGCGCCAGCAGCTTTCCAGCGGGGTCTCAAGAGACCCAGTACTTC.

The sample holds a few counts of this clone. CDR3 residues: CASSRAGISGNTIYF. CDR3 coding DNA: TGTGCCAGCAGCCGAGCAGGGATCTCTGGAAACACCATATATTTT. The chain combines TRBV7-9 with TRBJ1-3, with a possible D match to TRBD1 (5 bases). CDR1 is SEHNR and CDR2 is FQNEAQ in the germline V gene (reference sequence). This CDR3 has 15 residues. V was pared by 5 bases and J by 0 bases, with 11 bases between.

The chain joins TRBV10-3 to TRBJ1-6; D is perhaps TRBD1 (5 bases). Germline CDR1 ENHRY, CDR2 SYGVKD. V gave up 3 bases and J gave up 7 bases, with 10 bases separating them. CDR3 length: 14 amino acids. The CDR3 loop is CAISEPGLNSPLHF. CDR3 nucleotide sequence: TGTGCCATCAGTGAACCAGGGCTGAATTCACCCCTCCACTTT.

The chain couples TRBV7-9 to TRBJ2-2; TRBD1 matches 7 bases. Germline values: CDR1 SEHNR, CDR2 FQNEAQ (reference sequence). Trimming removed 5 bases from V and 6 bases from J; junction bases left unmatched: 6. This CDR3 has 14 residues. The CDR3 here is CASSNIGTAGELFF. In DNA, the CDR3 is TGTGCCAGCAGCAACATTGGGACAGCCGGGGAGCTGTTTTTT.

Written as DNA, the CDR3 is TGTGCCAGCAGCTTAAGGGGAAATCAGCCCCAGCATTTT. Its protein product is CASSLRGNQPQHF. The chain carries TRBV7-8 and TRBJ1-5, with D perhaps matching TRBD1 (5 bases). This CDR3 is built from 13 residues. The V gene lost 2 bases and the J gene lost 4 bases, with 6 bases spanning the gap. The germline V gene has CDR1 SGHVS and CDR2 FQNEAQ.

This clone is a singleton in its sample. The chain links TRBV5-1 to TRBJ2-1; TRBD1 aligns across 9 bases. Germline V gene lookup returns CDR1 SGHRS and CDR2 YFSETQ. Trimming cost V 4 bases and J 5 bases; bases outside gene matches: 7. This CDR3 region has 15 residues. The CDR3 is CASSERDRAHNEQFF. The CDR3 region has the DNA TGCGCCAGCAGCGAAAGGGACAGGGCTCACAATGAGCAGTTCTTC.

This clone was seen a handful of times. This chain uses TRBV11-2 with TRBJ2-7; 8 bases are a match to TRBD2. V lost 2 bases to trimming and J lost 2 bases; unmatched junction nucleotides: 5. The CDR3 totals 15 residues. In germline, CDR1 is SGHAT, CDR2 FQNNGV. CDR3 sequence (DNA): TGTGCCAGCAGCTTACTAAGCGGGGGCACCTACGAGCAGTACTTC. It specifies CASSLLSGGTYEQYF. The full variable domain, with the rest looked up from reference TRBV11-2 and TRBJ2-7, is EAGVAQSPRYKIIEKRQSVAFWCNPISGHATLYWYQQILGQGPKLLIQFQNNGVVDDSQLPKDRFSAERLKGVDSTLKIQPAKLEDSAVYLCASSLLSGGTYEQYFGPGTRLTVT.

This chain connects TRBV20-1 to TRBJ2-1; a possible D gene is TRBD1 (6 bases). Between the trimmed V and J ends, which lost 4 bases and 12 bases, there was a span of 13 bases. Germline V gene sequence: CDR1 DFQATT, CDR2 SNEGSKA (reference sequence). This CDR3 is built from 11 residues. The CDR3 nucleotides are TGCAGTGCTAATGCCCAGGGGAGGCAGTTCTTC. This codes for CSANAQGRQFF.

The sample holds a few counts of this clone. The V and J genes are TRBV19 and TRBJ1-3; the D gene is possibly TRBD1 (6 bases). The CDR3 is 15 amino acids. With 6 bases removed from V and 4 bases from J, the gap between germline ends came to 16 bases. CDR1 and CDR2 from the germline V gene are LNHDA and SQIVND (reference sequence). Here the CDR3 reads CASRLQGVTGNTIYF. CDR3 DNA: TGTGCCAGTAGATTACAGGGAGTAACAGGAAACACCATATATTTT.

This sequence joins TRBV5-1 and TRBJ2-5; D is unresolved. There are 13 residues in the CDR3. Trimming removed 1 base from V and 4 bases from J, with 8 bases in between. Germline CDR1 reads SGHRS; CDR2 reads YFSETQ. The CDR3 region has the DNA TGCGCCAGCAGCTTGAGACTTGTAGAGACCCAGTACTTC. The encoded protein is CASSLRLVETQYF.

This chain joins TRBV11-3 and TRBJ2-1; maybe TRBD2 (6 bases). Per the germline V gene, CDR1 is SGHNT and CDR2 is YENEEA. The CDR3 sequence is 14 residues long. V dropped 5 bases and J dropped 9 bases, with 17 bases sitting between them. The CDR3: CASSPDGGPREQFF. CDR3 sequence (DNA): TGTGCCAGCAGCCCGGACGGAGGGCCCCGTGAGCAGTTCTTC.

The J gene is TRBJ1-3, the V gene TRBV2; D may be TRBD1 (6 bases). V gave up 2 bases and J gave up 2 bases, with 7 bases separating them. The CDR3 is made up of 14 amino acids. Germline CDR1 is SNHLY and CDR2 is FYNNEI. The CDR3 is CASSEQGPGNTIYF. The CDR3 DNA reads as TGTGCCAGCAGTGAACAGGGGCCTGGAAACACCATATATTTT. The full variable domain, its missing parts supplied by reference TRBV2 and TRBJ1-3, is EPEVTQTPSHQVTQMGQEVILRCVPISNHLYFYWYRQILGQKVEFLVSFYNNEISEKSEIFDDQFSVERPDGSNFTLKIRSTKLEDSAMYFCASSEQGPGNTIYFGEGSWLTVV.

The chain combines TRBV2 with TRBJ2-1; D is undetermined. Per the germline V gene, CDR1 is SNHLY and CDR2 is FYNNEI. This CDR3 is 15 amino acids long. V lost 2 bases to trimming and J lost 7 bases, with 15 bases between them. The CDR3 DNA sequence: TGTGCCAGCAGTGAAAGAGGATGGTCTGGGAATGAGCAGTTCTTC. Amino acid sequence: CASSERGWSGNEQFF.

The chain uses TRBV5-1 and TRBJ2-2; the D gene is possibly TRBD1 (5 bases). With 3 bases removed from V and 5 bases from J, the gap between germline ends came to 14 bases. CDR3 length: 15 amino acids. Germline V lookup: CDR1 SGHRS, CDR2 YFSETQ. CDR3 sequence (DNA): TGCGCCAGCAGCTGGACGGTTTCAGGGACCGGGGAGCTGTTTTTT. It yields the protein CASSWTVSGTGELFF.

This clone was observed a few times. The chain employs TRBV6-1 and TRBJ1-1; no reliable D call. CDR1 is MNHNS and CDR2 is SASEGT in the germline V gene. V was clipped by 8 bases and J by 7 bases, with 11 bases between them. The CDR3 is 11 amino acids. The CDR3 is CASPTGIEAFF. The CDR3 nucleotides read TGTGCCAGCCCGACCGGGATTGAAGCTTTCTTT.

V usage is TRBV29-1 and J usage is TRBJ2-7; 8 nucleotides match TRBD1. Germline lookup yields CDR1 SQVTM and CDR2 ANQGSEA. Germline trimming cut 4 bases from V and 3 bases from J; bases unmatched to any gene: 11. The CDR3 length is 15 residues. The CDR3 DNA follows: TGCAGCGTTGGTGGCCACCCCGACAGGGGCTACGAGCAGTACTTC. Its translation: CSVGGHPDRGYEQYF.

The rearrangement uses TRBV6-1 and TRBJ2-7; perhaps TRBD2 as D (6 bases). CDR3 length equals 15 residues. Between the trimmed V and J ends, which lost 7 bases and 4 bases, there was a span of 20 bases. CDR1 is MNHNS, CDR2 SASEGT, per germline. CDR3: CASTYPGTFLYEQYF. For the CDR3, the DNA is TGTGCCAGCACCTACCCCGGGACTTTCCTTTACGAGCAGTACTTC.

This chain joins TRBV10-3 and TRBJ1-2, with TRBD1 matching over 7 bases. J lost 4 bases, V lost 2 bases, and 1 base had no gene match. In germline, CDR1 is ENHRY, CDR2 SYGVKD. The CDR3 has 13 amino acids. CDR3 in amino acids: CAISEDRAYGYTF. In nucleotides, the CDR3 is TGTGCCATCAGTGAGGACAGGGCCTATGGCTACACCTTC.

The chain employs TRBV7-2 and TRBJ2-3, with 7 nucleotides matching TRBD2. This CDR3 comprises 16 residues. Trimming took 5 bases from V and 0 from J; bases not matched to a gene: 8. CDR1 SGHTA and CDR2 FQGNSA come from the germline V gene. CDR3 region: CASSPGGGLSTDTQYF. CDR3 DNA sequence: TGTGCCAGCAGCCCGGGGGGTGGGCTGAGCACAGATACGCAGTATTTT. Using reference TRBV7-2 and TRBJ2-3 for the parts outside the CDR3, the full variable domain is GAGVSQSPSNKVTEKGKDVELRCDPISGHTALYWYRQSLGQGLEFLIYFQGNSAPDKSGLPSDRFSAERTGGSVSTLTIQRTQQEDSAVYLCASSPGGGLSTDTQYFGPGTRLTVL.

The chain is built from TRBV7-7 and TRBJ2-1; TRBD2 matches at 7 bases. Germline V gene lookup returns CDR1 SSHAT and CDR2 FNYEAQ (reference sequence). The J segment lost 7 bases and the V segment lost 3 bases, leaving 12 bases of the junction unmatched. This CDR3 comprises 16 residues. CDR3 sequence (DNA): TGTGCCAGCAGCTTGTTCTCCTCAGCGGGGCGAAATGAGCAGTTCTTC. Amino acid sequence: CASSLFSSAGRNEQFF.